The 19 T cell receptor beta chains below all came from one sample that was sequenced in a study of blood T cell repertoires in COVID-19. Profiling relied on immunoSEQ multiplex PCR, and the TCRdb table lists in-frame clones only, not all of them. This table holds hundreds of thousands of clones, around 87% found once. The specimen was peripheral blood. The source of these receptors is a woman between 40 and 50 years old who had recovered from COVID-19.

V gene TRBV2 combines with J gene TRBJ2-1; TRBD1 is a possible D gene (6 bases). The CDR3 has 14 residues. V was shortened by 3 bases and J by 5 bases, with 11 bases between the two germline ends. Germline V lookup: CDR1 SNHLY, CDR2 FYNNEI. CDR3 sequence: CASSEGTNNNEQFF. The CDR3 DNA is TGTGCCAGCAGTGAGGGGACAAATAACAATGAGCAGTTCTTC. Variable domain in full (rest from reference TRBV2 and TRBJ2-1): EPEVTQTPSHQVTQMGQEVILRCVPISNHLYFYWYRQILGQKVEFLVSFYNNEISEKSEIFDDQFSVERPDGSNFTLKIRSTKLEDSAMYFCASSEGTNNNEQFFGPGTRLTVL.

The chain carries TRBV6-6 and TRBJ2-3; 7 bases are a match to TRBD1. The V segment lost 7 bases and the J segment 4 bases; nucleotides outside the gene matches: 8. Germline CDR1 MNHNY, CDR2 SVGAGI (reference sequence). CDR3 length: 14 amino acids. Here the CDR3 DNA reads TGTGCCAGCACCAAGACAGGGAACCCAGATACGCAGTATTTT. Its protein is CASTKTGNPDTQYF.

The sample holds one count of this clone. This chain links TRBV10-3 with TRBJ2-7; D possibly corresponds to TRBD1 (6 bases). This CDR3 is built from 11 residues. The ends were cut back, 8 bases at V and 6 bases at J, with 11 bases in the middle. Per germline, CDR1 ENHRY and CDR2 SYGVKD. The CDR3 region is CAIEQGSEQYF. As DNA, the CDR3 is TGTGCCATCGAACAGGGCAGCGAGCAGTACTTC.

This chain uses TRBV28 with TRBJ2-4; 11 bases match TRBD1. The germline V gene encodes CDR1 MDHEN and CDR2 SYDVKM. This CDR3 is 16 amino acids long. V lost 5 bases, J lost 4 bases, and 7 bases stayed unmatched. The CDR3 nucleotides are TGTGCCAGCAGTCCGGACAGGGGGCTTTTGAAAAACATTCAGTACTTC. It specifies CASSPDRGLLKNIQYF.

The rearrangement uses TRBV29-1 and TRBJ2-5; 10 bases match TRBD2. The junction had 8 bases not matched to a gene; V was cut back by 3 bases and J by 7 bases. This CDR3 is 14 amino acids long. Looked up from germline, CDR1 is SQVTM and CDR2 is ANQGSEA. As DNA, the CDR3 is TGCAGCGTTGATCGGTCTAGCGGGGGCGGGACCCAGTACTTC. It encodes CSVDRSSGGGTQYF.

This clone was seen a few times. The J gene is TRBJ1-5, the V gene TRBV19; 10 bases fit TRBD1. The V and J ends lost 6 bases and 2 bases, in that order; junction bases with no gene match: 10. CDR3 length equals 17 residues. Germline-derived CDR1 and CDR2 are LNHDA and SQIVND (reference sequence). CDR3 in amino acids: CASSDRGRSSGNQPQHF. The CDR3 DNA sequence: TGTGCCAGTAGCGACAGGGGGCGGTCATCGGGCAATCAGCCCCAGCATTTT. The full variable domain, its missing parts supplied by reference TRBV19 and TRBJ1-5, is DGGITQSPKYLFRKEGQNVTLSCEQNLNHDAMYWYRQDPGQGLRLIYYSQIVNDFQKGDIAEGYSVSREKKESFPLTVTSAQKNPTAFYLCASSDRGRSSGNQPQHFGDGTRLSIL.

The CDR3 DNA sequence: TGTGCCAGCAGCTTAGGTGCCGGGACAGGAAACACCGGGGAGCTGTTTTTT. Translated, it gives CASSLGAGTGNTGELFF. This sequence joins TRBV7-9 and TRBJ2-2; 8 nucleotides match TRBD1. V was clipped by 1 base and J by 2 bases; unmatched bases: 6. The CDR3 length is 17 residues. CDR1 is SEHNR and CDR2 is FQNEAQ in the germline V gene (reference sequence).

The chain recombines TRBV19 with TRBJ1-2, with D unresolved. V lost 5 bases to trimming and J lost 8 bases, with 15 bases between them. Germline V gene data show CDR1 as LNHDA and CDR2 as SQIVND (reference sequence). This CDR3 region has 13 residues. The CDR3 is CASSAHKGGGYTF. CDR3 bases: TGTGCCAGTAGTGCCCACAAGGGAGGAGGCTACACCTTC.

The V call is TRBV5-1, the J call TRBJ1-4; D might be TRBD1 (5 bases). Germline V gives CDR1 SGHRS, CDR2 YFSETQ. The CDR3 runs 14 residues. The V gene lost 0 bases and the J gene lost 5 bases, with 8 bases spanning the gap. The CDR3 is CASSLARANEKLFF. The CDR3 bases are TGCGCCAGCAGCTTGGCCAGGGCCAATGAAAAACTGTTTTTT. The full variable domain, rest sourced from reference TRBV5-1 and TRBJ1-4, is KAGVTQTPRYLIKTRGQQVTLSCSPISGHRSVSWYQQTPGQGLQFLFEYFSETQRNKGNFPGRFSGRQFSNSRSEMNVSTLELGDSALYLCASSLARANEKLFFGSGTQLSVL.

This clone was detected only once. The V call is TRBV9, the J call TRBJ2-3; 10 bases align to TRBD1. Germline values: CDR1 SGDLS, CDR2 YYNGEE. Trimming took 4 bases from V and 5 from J; bases not matched to a gene: 10. This CDR3 is built from 16 residues. The CDR3 reads CASSFRDRGLIDTQYF. DNA for the CDR3: TGTGCCAGCAGCTTCCGGGACAGGGGTTTGATAGATACGCAGTATTTT.

The V call is TRBV11-3, the J call TRBJ2-1, with 9 bases fitting TRBD1. The ends lost 5 bases at V and 5 bases at J; junction bases unmatched: 7. The CDR3 extends over 15 amino acids. Looked up from germline, CDR1 is SGHNT and CDR2 is YENEEA. CDR3 bases: TGTGCCAGCAGCCGAACCGGGACAGGGAACAATGAGCAGTTCTTC. Its protein is CASSRTGTGNNEQFF. Combining the CDR3 with reference TRBV11-3 and TRBJ2-1 gives the whole variable domain EAGVVQSPRYKIIEKKQPVAFWCNPISGHNTLYWYLQNLGQGPELLIRYENEEAVDDSQLPKDRFSAERLKGVDSTLKIQPAELGDSAVYLCASSRTGTGNNEQFFGPGTRLTVL.

The V and J genes are TRBV5-1 and TRBJ2-7; TRBD1 is a possible D gene (6 bases). Per germline, CDR1 SGHRS and CDR2 YFSETQ. Trimming removed 0 bases from V and 4 bases from J, with 8 bases in between. The CDR3 length is 13 residues. For the CDR3, the DNA is TGCGCCAGCAGCTTGGCCCAGGGGTACGAGCAGTACTTC. Translated, it gives CASSLAQGYEQYF.

The gene calls are TRBV5-6 and TRBJ2-2, with TRBD1 matching 7 bases. This CDR3 is built from 18 residues. V was clipped by 4 bases and J by 4 bases; unmatched bases: 16. From germline, CDR1 is SGHDT and CDR2 YYEEEE. CDR3 coding DNA: TGTGCCAGCAGCCCCCGGTACAGGGGCCCGCCGGGCACCGGGGAGCTGTTTTTT. The encoded protein is CASSPRYRGPPGTGELFF. Variable domain in full (rest from reference TRBV5-6 and TRBJ2-2): DAGVTQSPTHLIKTRGQQVTLRCSPKSGHDTVSWYQQALGQGPQFIFQYYEEEERQRGNFPDRFSGHQFPNYSSELNVNALLLGDSALYLCASSPRYRGPPGTGELFFGEGSRLTVL.

The rearrangement uses TRBV10-3 and TRBJ1-2, with 8 nucleotides matching TRBD1. J lost 7 bases, V lost 8 bases, and 6 bases had no gene match. CDR1 ENHRY and CDR2 SYGVKD come from the germline V gene. CDR3 length equals 12 residues. The DNA for the CDR3 is TGTGCCATCCAGACAGGGGAAGGTGGCTACACCTTC. It is translated as CAIQTGEGGYTF.

J is TRBJ2-2 and V is TRBV5-1; D ambiguous. V gave up 0 bases and J gave up 3 bases, with 3 bases separating them. The CDR3 consists of 13 residues. Germline V gives CDR1 SGHRS, CDR2 YFSETQ. CDR3 in DNA: TGCGCCAGCAGCTTGGTAGACACCGGGGAGCTGTTTTTT. The encoded protein is CASSLVDTGELFF.

The V and J genes are TRBV30 and TRBJ1-4; no firm D call. The V gene lost 3 bases and the J gene lost 3 bases, with 8 bases spanning the gap. This CDR3 region has 13 residues. Looked up from germline, CDR1 is GTSNPN and CDR2 is SVGIG (reference sequence). CDR3 protein: CAWRGTPNEKLFF. The DNA of the CDR3 is TGTGCCTGGAGGGGCACTCCTAATGAAAAACTGTTTTTT. Looking up the rest from reference TRBV30 and TRBJ1-4 gives the full variable domain: SQTIHQWPATLVQPVGSPLSLECTVEGTSNPNLYWYRQAAGRGLQLLFYSVGIGQISSEVPQNLSASRPQDRQFILSSKKLLLSDSGFYLCAWRGTPNEKLFFGSGTQLSVL.

The chain carries TRBV7-2 and TRBJ2-1, with 10 bases matching TRBD2. J gave up 3 bases and V 3 bases, and 2 bases lay outside the gene matches. In germline, CDR1 is SGHTA, CDR2 FQGNSA. The CDR3 spans 15 residues. The CDR3 protein is CASSLRTSGYNEQFF. Here the CDR3 DNA reads TGTGCCAGCAGCTTGAGGACTAGCGGCTACAATGAGCAGTTCTTC.

CDR3 residues: CASSIRSRENYGYTF. The CDR3 bases are TGTGCCAGTAGTATCCGAAGTCGGGAAAACTATGGCTACACCTTC. V usage is TRBV19 and J usage is TRBJ1-2; D unresolved. CDR1 is LNHDA, CDR2 SQIVND, per germline (reference sequence). CDR3 length: 15 amino acids. Trimming cost V 3 bases and J 2 bases, with 13 bases left between them.

The chain combines TRBV5-1 with TRBJ1-1; D might be TRBD1 (5 bases). V lost 0 bases and J lost 7, with 16 bases in between. The CDR3 has 15 residues. Germline V gene sequence: CDR1 SGHRS, CDR2 YFSETQ. CDR3 in DNA: TGCGCCAGCAGCTTGGGGCCCGGGGGGTACGGTGAAGCTTTCTTT. It codes for CASSLGPGGYGEAFF.